This TCR beta chain was observed in a study of blood T cell repertoires in COVID-19. Using immunoSEQ multiplex PCR, the repertoire was profiled, and TCRdb retains in-frame clones only, with some absent. The sample records roughly 330,000 clones, around 90% being singletons. The CDR3 is made up of 16 amino acids. CDR1 and CDR2 from the germline V gene are MNHEY and SVGAGI. V was clipped by 0 bases and J by 4 bases, with 15 bases between them. The clonotype originates from a man between 18 and 35 years old who had recovered from COVID-19. This chain joins TRBV6-5 and TRBJ1-1; D may be TRBD1 (5 bases). The sequenced material came from peripheral blood. The CDR3 sequence: CASSYSRGGWVTEAFF. In nucleotides, the CDR3 is TGTGCCAGCAGTTACTCCCGCGGGGGGTGGGTCACTGAAGCTTTCTTT.